The entry below describes one TCR beta chain. Data came from immunoSEQ multiplex PCR; TCRdb stores just in-frame clones and leaves some out. The sample carries about 160,000 clones, roughly 87% recorded once. This record belongs to a study of blood T cell repertoires in COVID-19. Germline trimming cut 5 bases from V and 4 bases from J; bases unmatched to any gene: 7. Germline CDR1 and CDR2: MDHEN and SYDVKM. This CDR3 is 14 amino acids long. The sample taken for sequencing was PBMCs or T cells enriched from blood (not recorded which). This receptor was identified in a woman in her thirties or forties who had been exposed to COVID-19. The gene calls are TRBV28 and TRBJ1-2; 7 nucleotides match TRBD1. The CDR3 nucleotides are TGTGCCAGCAGTGGGGACAGCCGCTTCTATGGCTACACCTTC. Translating it yields CASSGDSRFYGYTF.